The rows below give T cell receptor beta chains drawn from one sample of a study of CD8+CD57+ T cells in acquired aplastic anemia. TCRdb reprocessed the reads via MiXCR and lists one record per CDR3 protein. This sample has roughly 61,000 distinct CDR3 sequences; about 56% occur once, and the top ten carry roughly 16%. Sequencing was done on a sample of sorted CD4+, CD8+, or CD8+CD57+ T cells (not recorded which) from PBMCs. The receptors stem from a human donor with aplastic anemia. Each CDR3 is given with its conserved first and last residue. The order of the fields is D gene, clone size, V gene, J gene, CDR3 protein, CDR3 DNA. D genes are given only for firm matches. Only some rows state a clone size, as once, few, many or a class for expanded clones.

D gene: .
clone size: .
V gene: TRBV28
J gene: TRBJ1-1
CDR3 protein: CASSPKDRDTEAFF
CDR3 DNA: TGTGCCAGCAGCCCTAAGGACCGAGACACTGAAGCTTTCTTT

D gene: .
clone size: many
V gene: TRBV11-3
J gene: TRBJ2-3
CDR3 protein: CASSLDRWSGTQYF
CDR3 DNA: TGTGCCAGCAGCTTAGATCGGTGGAGCGGGACGCAGTATTTT

D gene: .
clone size: .
V gene: TRBV15
J gene: TRBJ2-5
CDR3 protein: CATSRPRETQYF
CDR3 DNA: TGTGCCACCAGCAGGCCGCGGGAGACCCAGTACTTC

D gene: .
clone size: medium-sized
V gene: TRBV7-2
J gene: TRBJ1-1
CDR3 protein: CASMVVNTEAFF
CDR3 DNA: TGTGCCAGCATGGTGGTGAACACTGAGGCTTTCTTT

D gene: .
clone size: .
V gene: TRBV10-3
J gene: TRBJ1-1
CDR3 protein: CAISESGDTEAFF
CDR3 DNA: TGTGCCATCAGTGAGAGTGGGGACACTGAAGCTTTCTTT

D gene: .
clone size: many
V gene: TRBV19
J gene: TRBJ1-1
CDR3 protein: CASSLTAFGNTEAFF
CDR3 DNA: TGTGCCAGTAGCCTGACAGCATTCGGGAACACTGAAGCTTTCTTT

D gene: .
clone size: many
V gene: TRBV2
J gene: TRBJ1-4
CDR3 protein: CASSEAGGTNEKLFF
CDR3 DNA: TGTGCCAGCAGTGAGGCCGGAGGGACTAATGAAAAACTGTTTTTT

D gene: .
clone size: few
V gene: TRBV5-4
J gene: TRBJ1-1
CDR3 protein: CASSLRGNTEAFF
CDR3 DNA: TGTGCCAGCAGCCTTCGGGGGAACACTGAAGCCTTCTTT

D gene: .
clone size: .
V gene: TRBV29-1
J gene: TRBJ1-2
CDR3 protein: CSVEQGSPDYGYTF
CDR3 DNA: TGCAGCGTTGAACAGGGGAGTCCTGACTATGGCTACACCTTC

D gene: TRBD2
clone size: .
V gene: TRBV7-2
J gene: TRBJ2-1
CDR3 protein: CASRLAGGNEQFF
CDR3 DNA: TGTGCCAGCAGGCTAGCGGGGGGAAATGAGCAGTTCTTC

D gene: .
clone size: .
V gene: TRBV15
J gene: TRBJ1-2
CDR3 protein: CATSRSGTGYGYTF
CDR3 DNA: TGTGCCACCAGCAGATCAGGGACGGGCTATGGCTACACCTTC

D gene: TRBD1
clone size: .
V gene: TRBV25-1
J gene: TRBJ1-6
CDR3 protein: CASSETGGAESPLHF
CDR3 DNA: TGTGCCAGCAGTGAAACAGGGGGCGCCGAATCACCCCTCCACTTT

D gene: .
clone size: .
V gene: TRBV24-1
J gene: TRBJ2-1
CDR3 protein: CATSEGISYNEQFF
CDR3 DNA: TGTGCCACCAGTGAAGGTATCTCCTACAATGAGCAGTTCTTC

D gene: .
clone size: once
V gene: TRBV2
J gene: TRBJ1-1
CDR3 protein: CASSDTMNTEAFF
CDR3 DNA: TGTGCCAGCTCCGACACCATGAACACTGAAGCTTTCTTT

D gene: .
clone size: many
V gene: TRBV7-9
J gene: TRBJ2-2
CDR3 protein: CASSLRDLGVTTGELFF
CDR3 DNA: TGTGCCAGCAGCTTGAGGGACCTAGGGGTTACAACCGGGGAGCTGTTTTTT

D gene: TRBD1
clone size: .
V gene: TRBV15
J gene: TRBJ1-4
CDR3 protein: CATSREKRAGGSEKLFF
CDR3 DNA: TGTGCCACCAGCAGAGAAAAACGGGCAGGGGGGAGTGAAAAACTGTTTTTT

D gene: .
clone size: .
V gene: TRBV10-3
J gene: TRBJ1-4
CDR3 protein: CAISQDSFPRNEKLFF
CDR3 DNA: TGTGCCATCAGCCAAGACAGCTTCCCGCGGAATGAAAAACTGTTTTTT

D gene: .
clone size: many
V gene: TRBV5-6
J gene: TRBJ2-7
CDR3 protein: CASSLGTYEQYF
CDR3 DNA: TGTGCCAGCAGCTTAGGGACCTACGAGCAGTACTTC

D gene: TRBD1
clone size: .
V gene: TRBV15
J gene: TRBJ2-7
CDR3 protein: CASSADRGRHEQYF
CDR3 DNA: TGTGCCAGCAGCGCCGACAGGGGGCGGCACGAGCAGTACTTC

D gene: TRBD1
clone size: .
V gene: TRBV19
J gene: TRBJ1-4
CDR3 protein: CASRITSGTGNEKLFF
CDR3 DNA: TGTGCCAGTAGGATTACTTCCGGGACAGGGAATGAAAAACTGTTTTTT

D gene: TRBD1
clone size: .
V gene: TRBV15
J gene: TRBJ2-1
CDR3 protein: CASSLDQGAEQFF
CDR3 DNA: TGTGCCAGCAGTTTAGACCAGGGGGCTGAGCAGTTCTTC

D gene: TRBD1
clone size: .
V gene: TRBV2
J gene: TRBJ2-5
CDR3 protein: CASRRDGQGSRETQYF
CDR3 DNA: TGTGCCAGCAGAAGGGACGGACAGGGTTCGCGAGAGACCCAGTACTTC

D gene: .
clone size: once
V gene: TRBV25-1
J gene: TRBJ1-6
CDR3 protein: CASSEVRDTPPLHF
CDR3 DNA: TGTGCCAGCAGTGAGGTCCGGGACACACCACCCCTCCACTTT

D gene: TRBD1
clone size: once
V gene: TRBV7-2
J gene: TRBJ2-7
CDR3 protein: CASSLSRQGWWEQYF
CDR3 DNA: TGTGCCAGCAGCTTATCGAGACAGGGGTGGTGGGAGCAGTACTTC

D gene: TRBD2
clone size: .
V gene: TRBV29-1
J gene: TRBJ2-5
CDR3 protein: CSVVSSGKETQYF
CDR3 DNA: TGCAGCGTTGTATCTAGCGGGAAAGAGACCCAGTACTTC

D gene: .
clone size: .
V gene: TRBV19
J gene: TRBJ1-1
CDR3 protein: CASSIENGPNAEAFF
CDR3 DNA: TGTGCCAGTAGTATAGAAAACGGACCTAACGCTGAAGCTTTCTTT

D gene: .
clone size: .
V gene: TRBV19
J gene: TRBJ1-1
CDR3 protein: CASSPDQNTEAFF
CDR3 DNA: TGTGCCAGCTCACCGGACCAGAACACTGAAGCTTTCTTT

D gene: .
clone size: many
V gene: TRBV20-1
J gene: TRBJ2-3
CDR3 protein: CSARDRALSTDTQYF
CDR3 DNA: TGCAGTGCTAGAGATCGGGCACTTAGCACAGATACGCAGTATTTT

D gene: .
clone size: .
V gene: TRBV29-1
J gene: TRBJ1-2
CDR3 protein: CSVTTGLLNYGYTF
CDR3 DNA: TGCAGCGTTACTACAGGGCTGTTAAACTATGGCTACACCTTC

D gene: TRBD1
clone size: .
V gene: TRBV4-1
J gene: TRBJ1-2
CDR3 protein: CASSQGWTGGSNYGYTF
CDR3 DNA: TGCGCCAGCAGCCAAGGGTGGACAGGGGGATCCAACTATGGCTACACCTTC

D gene: TRBD1
clone size: once
V gene: TRBV7-7
J gene: TRBJ2-5
CDR3 protein: CASSPQGSETQYF
CDR3 DNA: TGTGCCAGCAGCCCACAGGGGTCAGAGACCCAGTACTTC

D gene: TRBD1
clone size: .
V gene: TRBV10-3
J gene: TRBJ1-2
CDR3 protein: CAISESGQGDGYTF
CDR3 DNA: TGTGCCATCAGTGAGTCGGGACAGGGAGATGGCTACACCTTC

D gene: .
clone size: .
V gene: TRBV12-3/TRBV12-4
J gene: TRBJ2-7
CDR3 protein: CASSLTEKQYF
CDR3 DNA: TGTGCCAGCAGTCTGACAGAGAAGCAGTACTTC

D gene: .
clone size: many
V gene: TRBV4-1
J gene: TRBJ1-4
CDR3 protein: CASSQEAGRKLFF
CDR3 DNA: TGCGCCAGCAGCCAAGAGGCAGGGAGGAAACTGTTTTTT

D gene: .
clone size: .
V gene: TRBV29-1
J gene: TRBJ2-1
CDR3 protein: CSVAGTGSYNEQFF
CDR3 DNA: TGCAGCGTCGCGGGGACTGGCTCCTACAATGAGCAGTTCTTC

D gene: .
clone size: .
V gene: TRBV14
J gene: TRBJ2-1
CDR3 protein: CASSFQVSSYNEQFF
CDR3 DNA: TGTGCCAGCAGTTTCCAGGTTAGCTCCTACAATGAGCAGTTCTTC

D gene: .
clone size: .
V gene: TRBV29-1
J gene: TRBJ2-2
CDR3 protein: CSSRDANTGELFF
CDR3 DNA: TGCAGCTCCCGGGACGCCAACACCGGGGAGCTGTTTTTT

D gene: .
clone size: .
V gene: TRBV7-9
J gene: TRBJ1-1
CDR3 protein: CASSLFVDTEAFF
CDR3 DNA: TGTGCCAGCAGCTTATTTGTCGACACTGAAGCTTTCTTT

D gene: TRBD1
clone size: many
V gene: TRBV4-1
J gene: TRBJ2-7
CDR3 protein: CASSQGGTGLFEQYF
CDR3 DNA: TGCGCCAGCAGCCAGGGCGGGACAGGGCTGTTCGAGCAGTACTTC

D gene: .
clone size: .
V gene: TRBV29-1
J gene: TRBJ1-5
CDR3 protein: CSVRVSNQPQHF
CDR3 DNA: TGCAGCGTTAGGGTTAGCAATCAGCCCCAGCATTTT

D gene: .
clone size: .
V gene: TRBV5-1
J gene: TRBJ2-7
CDR3 protein: CASSFYDGTYEQYF
CDR3 DNA: TGCGCCAGCAGCTTTTACGACGGTACCTACGAGCAGTACTTC

D gene: .
clone size: few
V gene: TRBV7-2
J gene: TRBJ2-2
CDR3 protein: CASSLEQTGELFF
CDR3 DNA: TGTGCCAGCAGCTTAGAACAGACCGGGGAGCTGTTTTTT

D gene: .
clone size: .
V gene: TRBV29-1
J gene: TRBJ2-1
CDR3 protein: CSVRGTGSYNEQFF
CDR3 DNA: TGCAGCGTTAGAGGGACGGGATCCTACAATGAGCAGTTCTTC

D gene: TRBD1
clone size: .
V gene: TRBV11-1
J gene: TRBJ2-6
CDR3 protein: CASSRTGTGVPGGANVLTF
CDR3 DNA: TGTGCCAGCAGCCGGACCGGGACAGGGGTCCCGGGTGGGGCCAACGTCCTGACTTTC

D gene: .
clone size: many
V gene: TRBV11-2
J gene: TRBJ1-1
CDR3 protein: CASSLDVGLTEAFF
CDR3 DNA: TGTGCCAGCAGCTTAGATGTCGGTCTAACTGAAGCTTTCTTT

D gene: TRBD1
clone size: many
V gene: TRBV9
J gene: TRBJ2-1
CDR3 protein: CASSVEAGTGFEQFF
CDR3 DNA: TGTGCCAGCAGCGTAGAAGCCGGGACAGGGTTTGAGCAGTTCTTC

D gene: .
clone size: .
V gene: TRBV20-1
J gene: TRBJ2-5
CDR3 protein: CSAREGVETQYF
CDR3 DNA: TGCAGTGCCAGGGAAGGTGTTGAGACCCAGTACTTC